A single sample is the source of the 8 T cell receptor beta chains below, sequenced in a study of regulatory and conventional T cells in RAG deficiency. Clones were read by immunoSEQ multiplex PCR, and TCRdb kept only the in-frame ones, dropping some. The top ten clones hold roughly 1.4% of a sample with under 20,000 clones, approximately 90% of them seen once. Blood CD4+ CD25-high CD127-low regulatory T cells supplied the genomic DNA template. The data also belong to a second study, concerning regulatory T cells. That paper states: Primers: 52 TRBV forward and 13 TRBJ reverse.

Sequenced sample: Tregs sorted from blood. These receptors came from a human donor in good health.

This chain links TRBV4-2 with TRBJ2-7; 8 bases map to TRBD2. Per the germline V gene, CDR1 is LGHNA and CDR2 is YNFKEQ. CDR3 length: 18 amino acids. The V and J ends lost 0 bases and 3 bases, in that order; junction bases with no gene match: 13. CDR3 region: CASSQDPGGGGLNYEQYF. The DNA of the CDR3 is TGTGCCAGCAGCCAAGATCCAGGCGGCGGGGGGTTAAACTACGAGCAGTACTTC.

J is TRBJ2-7 and V is TRBV6-1, with 7 nucleotides matching TRBD1. The CDR3 totals 14 residues. The V segment lost 4 bases and the J segment 3 bases; nucleotides outside the gene matches: 6. Germline values: CDR1 MNHNS, CDR2 SASEGT. DNA for the CDR3: TGTGCCAGCAGTGTCGGGACAGAGGACTACGAGCAGTACTTC. It is translated as CASSVGTEDYEQYF.

The rearrangement links TRBV7-9 to TRBJ2-1, with a possible D match to TRBD2 (6 bases). The CDR3 consists of 16 residues. CDR1 is SEHNR and CDR2 is FQNEAQ in the germline V gene (reference sequence). Between the trimmed V and J ends, which lost 5 bases and 8 bases, there was a span of 22 bases. The CDR3 DNA reads TGTGCCAGCAGCCCCCTGGGTGGGGGGATTGAACATGAGCAGTTCTTC. Residues: CASSPLGGGIEHEQFF.

This chain links TRBV5-8 with TRBJ1-1; 9 nucleotides align to TRBD1. The CDR3 length is 15 residues. The ends lost 0 bases at V and 3 bases at J; junction bases unmatched: 3. Per germline, CDR1 SGHTS and CDR2 YDEGEE. The CDR3 sequence: CASSLDRGLDTEAFF. The CDR3, as DNA: TGTGCCAGCAGCTTGGACAGGGGGCTGGACACTGAAGCTTTCTTT.

This clone showed up just a few times. The chain employs TRBV30 and TRBJ2-5; 7 bases align to TRBD2. CDR1 and CDR2 (germline): GTSNPN, SVGIG (reference sequence). The ends lost 4 bases at V and 5 bases at J; junction bases unmatched: 10. This CDR3 contains 14 residues. DNA of the CDR3: TGTGCCTGGATATCCCCCCTTAGCGGGGAGACCCAGTACTTC. It specifies CAWISPLSGETQYF.

This clone was seen only once. J is TRBJ1-1 and V is TRBV6-6; D might be TRBD1 (5 bases). V was cut by 2 bases and J by 2 bases, with 9 bases left in between. The germline gives CDR1 MNHNY, CDR2 SVGAGI (reference sequence). The CDR3 has 14 amino acids. The CDR3 here is CASSYRDSNTEAFF. DNA of the CDR3: TGTGCCAGCAGTTACCGCGACAGTAACACTGAAGCTTTCTTT.

The V and J genes are TRBV29-1 and TRBJ2-3; D unresolved. This CDR3 spans 13 amino acids. V lost 7 bases and J 0 bases, leaving 11 bases between the germline ends. Germline loops: CDR1 SQVTM, CDR2 ANQGSEA. This chain's CDR3 is CSASGSSTDTQYF. The CDR3 DNA sequence: TGCAGCGCCTCCGGGTCAAGCACAGATACGCAGTATTTT.

This sequence joins TRBV19 and TRBJ1-1, with 7 bases fitting TRBD1. Germline CDR1 is LNHDA and CDR2 is SQIVND (reference sequence). The V segment lost 7 bases and the J segment 1 base; nucleotides outside the gene matches: 9. The CDR3 is made up of 15 amino acids. The CDR3 DNA reads TGTGCCAGTACCCGACAGGGCCTAAAGAACACTGAAGCTTTCTTT. Protein sequence: CASTRQGLKNTEAFF.